This is a list of T cell receptor beta chains from one sample in a study of cytomegalovirus exposure and HLA in healthy donors. Assay: immunoSEQ multiplex PCR; the TCRdb copy retains only in-frame clones and omits some. Among over 100,000 clones listed, roughly 66% were seen once. The sequencing input was PBMCs. The receptors originated from a woman in her twenties or thirties in good health and CMV-seronegative. The CDR3 runs from the conserved cysteine through the conserved F or W. Each record gives: D gene, CDR3 length, V gene, clone size, J gene, CDR3 protein, CDR3 DNA. The D gene is left open where the match is weak. Clone size, where shown, is once, few, many, or a class for clones that have expanded.

D: TRBD2
length: 16
V: TRBV14
size: few
J: TRBJ2-2
CDR3: CASSRVAGRSTGELFF
DNA: TGTGCCAGCAGCCGCGTAGCGGGGAGATCCACCGGGGAGCTGTTTTTT

D: .
length: 17
V: TRBV6-7
size: few
J: TRBJ2-3
CDR3: CASSYPSRGLSTDTQYF
DNA: TGTGCCAGCAGTTACCCCAGCCGGGGACTTAGCACAGATACGCAGTATTTT

D: .
length: 14
V: TRBV15
size: few
J: TRBJ2-4
CDR3: CATMLGAAKNIQYF
DNA: TGTGCCACCATGTTAGGGGCAGCCAAAAACATTCAGTACTTC

D: TRBD1
length: 15
V: TRBV6-1
size: once
J: TRBJ2-7
CDR3: CASSETGTEIYEQYF
DNA: TGTGCCAGCAGTGAAACGGGGACAGAAATCTACGAGCAGTACTTC

D: .
length: 17
V: TRBV1
size: .
J: TRBJ2-1
CDR3: CTSSRQYGGSSYNEQFF
DNA: TGCACCAGCAGCCGCCAATACGGCGGGAGCTCCTACAATGAGCAGTTCTTC

D: TRBD2
length: 16
V: TRBV27
size: few
J: TRBJ2-7
CDR3: CASSLSPLAGVGEQYF
DNA: TGTGCCAGCAGTTTATCCCCGTTAGCGGGAGTAGGCGAGCAGTACTTC

D: TRBD1
length: 17
V: TRBV5-4
size: .
J: TRBJ2-1
CDR3: CASSLAKGTGPYNEQFF
DNA: TGTGCCAGCAGCTTGGCCAAAGGGACAGGGCCCTACAATGAGCAGTTCTTC

D: .
length: 12
V: TRBV10-1
size: .
J: TRBJ2-1
CDR3: CASSESTGEQFF
DNA: TGCGCCAGCAGTGAGTCGACGGGGGAGCAGTTCTTC

D: TRBD1
length: 15
V: TRBV11-3
size: .
J: TRBJ2-7
CDR3: CASSWAGTGAYEQYF
DNA: TGTGCCAGCAGCTGGGCCGGGACAGGGGCCTACGAGCAGTACTTC

D: TRBD2
length: 14
V: TRBV5-1
size: .
J: TRBJ2-1
CDR3: CASSSGLEGNEQFF
DNA: TGCGCCAGCAGCTCCGGACTAGAGGGCAATGAGCAGTTCTTC

D: TRBD1
length: 13
V: TRBV5-6
size: .
J: TRBJ2-7
CDR3: CASSQGAVNEQYF
DNA: TGTGCCAGCAGCCAGGGGGCGGTAAACGAGCAGTACTTC

D: TRBD1
length: 18
V: TRBV4-2
size: few
J: TRBJ2-2
CDR3: CASSQDPTGTGTAGELFF
DNA: TGTGCCAGCAGCCAAGATCCCACCGGGACAGGGACCGCCGGGGAGCTGTTTTTT

D: TRBD1
length: 15
V: TRBV6-5
size: .
J: TRBJ2-3
CDR3: CASSPLGQGSDTQYF
DNA: TGTGCCAGCAGCCCTCTTGGACAGGGGTCAGATACGCAGTATTTT

D: TRBD2
length: 16
V: TRBV28
size: .
J: TRBJ2-7
CDR3: CASSLTPSSGSYEQYF
DNA: TGTGCCAGCAGTCTGACACCTTCTAGCGGGAGTTACGAGCAGTACTTC

D: .
length: 13
V: TRBV7-7
size: .
J: TRBJ2-3
CDR3: CASSLQGTDTQYF
DNA: TGTGCTAGCAGCTTACAGGGTACAGATACGCAGTATTTT

D: .
length: 16
V: TRBV5-5
size: .
J: TRBJ1-2
CDR3: CASSLLAGAGGYGYTF
DNA: TGTGCCAGCAGCTTGTTGGCGGGAGCCGGGGGCTATGGCTACACCTTC

D: TRBD2
length: 12
V: TRBV29-1
size: once
J: TRBJ2-5
CDR3: CSVDLGRETQYF
DNA: TGCAGCGTTGATCTCGGGAGGGAGACCCAGTACTTC

D: .
length: 14
V: TRBV2
size: .
J: TRBJ1-5
CDR3: CASSTLGGVQPQHF
DNA: TGTGCCAGCAGTACCCTCGGGGGGGTCCAGCCCCAGCATTTT

D: TRBD1
length: 15
V: TRBV6-5
size: .
J: TRBJ2-1
CDR3: CASRPTGGAYNEQFF
DNA: TGTGCCAGCAGGCCTACAGGGGGCGCCTACAATGAGCAGTTCTTC

D: .
length: 16
V: TRBV4-3
size: .
J: TRBJ2-1
CDR3: CASSQDWAGYGNEQFF
DNA: TGCGCCAGCAGCCAAGACTGGGCGGGCTACGGCAATGAGCAGTTCTTC

D: TRBD1
length: 15
V: TRBV29-1
size: .
J: TRBJ1-5
CDR3: CSAQTGTGGNQPQHF
DNA: TGCAGCGCCCAAACCGGGACAGGGGGCAATCAGCCCCAGCATTTT

D: .
length: 14
V: TRBV6-1
size: .
J: TRBJ2-1
CDR3: CASSESISYNEQFF
DNA: TGTGCCAGCAGTGAGTCCATCTCCTACAATGAGCAGTTCTTC

D: TRBD1
length: 15
V: TRBV28
size: .
J: TRBJ1-5
CDR3: CASRMTGGTNQPQHF
DNA: TGTGCCAGCAGGATGACAGGGGGTACGAATCAGCCCCAGCATTTT

D: .
length: 13
V: TRBV7-9
size: .
J: TRBJ1-1
CDR3: CASSFDMNTEAFF
DNA: TGTGCCAGCAGCTTTGACATGAACACTGAAGCTTTCTTT

D: .
length: 13
V: TRBV30
size: .
J: TRBJ2-7
CDR3: CAWSRRDLYEQYF
DNA: TGTGCCTGGAGTAGGCGGGACCTATACGAGCAGTACTTC

D: .
length: 14
V: TRBV19
size: .
J: TRBJ2-7
CDR3: CASTPIWGPYEQYF
DNA: TGTGCCAGTACCCCGATTTGGGGGCCCTACGAGCAGTACTTC

D: TRBD1
length: 13
V: TRBV6-5
size: .
J: TRBJ2-3
CDR3: CASSPGQGPPQYF
DNA: TGTGCCAGCTCTCCGGGACAGGGCCCTCCGCAGTATTTT

D: .
length: 13
V: TRBV30
size: .
J: TRBJ2-5
CDR3: CAWSAGDQETQYF
DNA: TGTGCCTGGAGCGCCGGGGACCAAGAGACCCAGTACTTC

D: .
length: 13
V: TRBV7-9
size: few
J: TRBJ2-1
CDR3: CAFTFGGNNEQFF
DNA: TGTGCCTTCACTTTTGGGGGGAACAATGAGCAGTTCTTC

D: .
length: 15
V: TRBV25-1
size: few
J: TRBJ1-1
CDR3: CASSESRVMNTEAFF
DNA: TGTGCCAGCAGTGAATCTAGAGTGATGAACACTGAAGCTTTCTTT

D: .
length: 15
V: TRBV5-4
size: .
J: TRBJ1-5
CDR3: CASSLDSGQGQPQHF
DNA: TGTGCCAGCAGCTTGGATTCAGGGCAGGGACAGCCCCAGCATTTT

D: .
length: 14
V: TRBV7-9
size: .
J: TRBJ1-2
CDR3: CASSAPRVHYGYTF
DNA: TGTGCCAGCAGCGCACCCCGCGTCCACTATGGCTACACCTTC

D: .
length: 17
V: TRBV7-9
size: .
J: TRBJ1-2
CDR3: CASSSGGVWGRLDGYTF
DNA: TGTGCCAGCAGCAGTGGGGGGGTTTGGGGGCGCCTGGATGGCTACACCTTC

D: TRBD2
length: 15
V: TRBV11-2
size: .
J: TRBJ2-7
CDR3: CASSRGVSSGYEQYF
DNA: TGTGCCAGCAGCCGTGGAGTTTCTAGCGGTTACGAGCAGTACTTC

D: .
length: 13
V: TRBV2
size: .
J: TRBJ2-7
CDR3: CASSVEGNYEQYF
DNA: TGTGCCAGCAGTGTGGAGGGGAACTACGAGCAGTACTTC

D: .
length: 14
V: TRBV2
size: .
J: TRBJ2-7
CDR3: CASAPRSSSYEQYF
DNA: TGTGCCAGCGCCCCCAGGTCGAGCTCCTACGAGCAGTACTTC

D: .
length: 14
V: TRBV19
size: few
J: TRBJ2-7
CDR3: CASSIGLDYYEQYF
DNA: TGTGCCAGTAGTATAGGGCTTGATTACTACGAGCAGTACTTC

D: TRBD2
length: 16
V: TRBV9
size: .
J: TRBJ2-7
CDR3: CASSVGSSGSSYGQYF
DNA: TGTGCCAGCAGCGTAGGTTCTAGCGGAAGCTCCTACGGGCAGTACTTC